The clone carrying this TCR beta chain was picked up a small number of times. What it binds is unknown. The PCR used 60 Vbeta and 13 Jbeta primers. Clones were sequenced by immunoSEQ multiplex PCR, and TCRdb holds only the in-frame ones, with some missing. This repertoire shows about 160,000 clones, approximately 76% found once; its top ten account for over 1.1%. These data originate in a study of cytomegalovirus exposure and HLA in healthy donors. Overall study findings and caveats: Cytomegalovirus association was listed for approximately 160 TCR beta chains.

The germline V gene has CDR1 MNHEY and CDR2 SVGAGI. The V end lost 4 bases, the J end lost 8 bases, and 11 bases lay between the germline ends. The CDR3 has 12 residues. Sequencing was carried out using PBMCs. This clonotype was sampled from a man aged 60 to 69 in good health and CMV-seronegative. This chain joins TRBV6-5 and TRBJ1-2; D unclear. CDR3 in amino acids: CASSFFNEGYTF. CDR3 in DNA: TGTGCCAGCAGTTTTTTCAATGAGGGCTACACCTTC.